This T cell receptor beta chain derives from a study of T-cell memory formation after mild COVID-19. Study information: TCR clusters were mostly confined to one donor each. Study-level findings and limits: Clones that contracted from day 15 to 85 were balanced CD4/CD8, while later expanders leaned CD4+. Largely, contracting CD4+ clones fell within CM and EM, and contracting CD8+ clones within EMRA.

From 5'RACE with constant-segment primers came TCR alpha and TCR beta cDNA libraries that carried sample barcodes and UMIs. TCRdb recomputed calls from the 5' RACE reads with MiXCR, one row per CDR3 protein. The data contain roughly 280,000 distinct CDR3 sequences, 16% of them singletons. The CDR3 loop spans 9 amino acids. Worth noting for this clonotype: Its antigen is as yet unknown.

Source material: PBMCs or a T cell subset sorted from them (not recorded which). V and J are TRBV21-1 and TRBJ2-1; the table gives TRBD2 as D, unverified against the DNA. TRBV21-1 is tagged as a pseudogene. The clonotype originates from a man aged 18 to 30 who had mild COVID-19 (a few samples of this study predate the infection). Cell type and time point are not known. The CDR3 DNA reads TGTGCCGGGGAATGGGAGCGGGGGTTC. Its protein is CAGEWERGF.